Here is one TCR beta chain with its context. These data originate in a study of control samples from healthy donors and cancer patients. The germline V gene encodes CDR1 KGHSH and CDR2 LQKENI. The CDR3 consists of 13 residues. Trimming pared 2 bases from V and 2 bases from J, leaving 6 bases between. The assay was immunoSEQ multiplex PCR, and TCRdb's table has in-frame clones only and misses some. The sample includes some 150,000 clones, about 94% of them seen just once. The origin of this receptor is a man aged 55 to 70 with colorectal cancer. The source material was PBMCs. This rearrangement joins TRBV18 to TRBJ1-2; no firm D call. The CDR3 reads CASSPESNYGYTF. The CDR3 DNA reads as TGTGCCAGCTCACCAGAAAGCAACTATGGCTACACCTTC. Full variable domain (missing parts from reference TRBV18 and TRBJ1-2): NAGVMQNPRHLVRRRGQEARLRCSPMKGHSHVYWYRQLPEEGLKFMVYLQKENIIDESGMPKERFSAEFPKEGPSILRIQQVVRGDSAAYFCASSPESNYGYTFGSGTRLTVV.